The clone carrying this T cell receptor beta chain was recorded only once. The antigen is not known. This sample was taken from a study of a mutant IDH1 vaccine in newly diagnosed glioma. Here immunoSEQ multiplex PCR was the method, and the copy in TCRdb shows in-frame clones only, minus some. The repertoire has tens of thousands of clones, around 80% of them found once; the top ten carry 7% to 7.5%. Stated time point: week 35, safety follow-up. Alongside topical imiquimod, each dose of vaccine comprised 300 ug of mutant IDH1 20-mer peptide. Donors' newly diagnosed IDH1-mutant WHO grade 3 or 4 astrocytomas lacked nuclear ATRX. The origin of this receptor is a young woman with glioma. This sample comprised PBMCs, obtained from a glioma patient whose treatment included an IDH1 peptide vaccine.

Here the CDR3 reads CASSGQGAIPYEQYF. In nucleotides, the CDR3 is TGTGCCAGCAGTGGACAAGGGGCCATTCCCTACGAGCAGTACTTC. The V and J genes are TRBV2 and TRBJ2-7, with D tentatively TRBD1 (5 bases). The CDR3 runs to 15 residues. The V end lost 4 bases, the J end lost 2 bases, and 15 bases lay between the germline ends. The germline CDR1 and CDR2 sequences are SNHLY and FYNNEI.